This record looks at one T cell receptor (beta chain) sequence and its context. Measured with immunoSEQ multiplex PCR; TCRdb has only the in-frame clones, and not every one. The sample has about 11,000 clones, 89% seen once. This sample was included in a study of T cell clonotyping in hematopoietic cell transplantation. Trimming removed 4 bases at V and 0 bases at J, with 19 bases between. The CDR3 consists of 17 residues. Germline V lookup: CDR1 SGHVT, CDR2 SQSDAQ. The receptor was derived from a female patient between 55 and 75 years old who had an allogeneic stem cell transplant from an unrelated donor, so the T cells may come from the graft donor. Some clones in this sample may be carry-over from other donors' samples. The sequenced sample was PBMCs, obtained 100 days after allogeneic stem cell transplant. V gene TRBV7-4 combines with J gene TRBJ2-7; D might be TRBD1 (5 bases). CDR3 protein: CASSWQGVRKHSYEQYV. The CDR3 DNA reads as TGTGCCAGCAGCTGGCAAGGGGTCAGAAAACACTCCTACGAGCAGTACGTC.